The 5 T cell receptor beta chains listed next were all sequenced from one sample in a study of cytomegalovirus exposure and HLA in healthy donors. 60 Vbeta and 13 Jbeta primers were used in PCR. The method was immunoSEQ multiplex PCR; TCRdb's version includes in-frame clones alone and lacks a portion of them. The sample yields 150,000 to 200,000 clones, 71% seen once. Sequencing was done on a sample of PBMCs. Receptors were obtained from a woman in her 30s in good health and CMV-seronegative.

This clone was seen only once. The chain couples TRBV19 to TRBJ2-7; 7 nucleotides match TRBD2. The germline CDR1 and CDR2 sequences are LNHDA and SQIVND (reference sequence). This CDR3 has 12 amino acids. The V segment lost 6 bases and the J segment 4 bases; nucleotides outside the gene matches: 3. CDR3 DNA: TGTGCCAGTAGCGGGAGGAAGTACGAGCAGTACTTC. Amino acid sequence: CASSGRKYEQYF.

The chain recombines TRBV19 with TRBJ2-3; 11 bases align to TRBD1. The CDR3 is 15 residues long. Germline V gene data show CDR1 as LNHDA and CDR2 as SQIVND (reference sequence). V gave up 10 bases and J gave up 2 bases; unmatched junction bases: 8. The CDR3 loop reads CATWDRGKPTDTQYF. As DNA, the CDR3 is TGTGCCACCTGGGACAGGGGGAAACCCACAGATACGCAGTATTTT. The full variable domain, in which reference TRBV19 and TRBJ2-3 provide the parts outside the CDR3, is DGGITQSPKYLFRKEGQNVTLSCEQNLNHDAMYWYRQDPGQGLRLIYYSQIVNDFQKGDIAEGYSVSREKKESFPLTVTSAQKNPTAFYLCATWDRGKPTDTQYFGPGTRLTVL.

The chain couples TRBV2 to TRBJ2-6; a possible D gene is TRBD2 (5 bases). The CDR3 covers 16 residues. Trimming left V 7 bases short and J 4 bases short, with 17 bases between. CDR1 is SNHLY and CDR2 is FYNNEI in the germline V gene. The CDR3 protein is CASTRSGVAGANVLTF. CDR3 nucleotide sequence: TGTGCCAGCACCAGATCCGGGGTAGCCGGGGCCAACGTCCTGACTTTC.

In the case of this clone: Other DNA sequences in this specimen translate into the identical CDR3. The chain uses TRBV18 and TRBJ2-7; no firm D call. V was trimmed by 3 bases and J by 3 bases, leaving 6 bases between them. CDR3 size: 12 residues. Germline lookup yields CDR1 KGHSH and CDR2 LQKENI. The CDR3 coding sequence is TGTGCCAGCTCACCGCGCGGCTACGAGCAGTACTTC. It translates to CASSPRGYEQYF. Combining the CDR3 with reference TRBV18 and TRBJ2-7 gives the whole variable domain NAGVMQNPRHLVRRRGQEARLRCSPMKGHSHVYWYRQLPEEGLKFMVYLQKENIIDESGMPKERFSAEFPKEGPSILRIQQVVRGDSAAYFCASSPRGYEQYFGPGTRLTVT.

The CDR3 DNA reads as TGTGCCAGCAGCTTCTCCGGGACTACCTCCTACGAGCAGTACTTC. Encoded protein: CASSFSGTTSYEQYF. This sequence joins TRBV5-4 and TRBJ2-5; 7 bases match TRBD2. The J call may be incorrect, as the DNA end agrees better with TRBJ2-7. The CDR3 runs to 15 residues. Germline V lookup: CDR1 SGHNT, CDR2 YYREEE (reference sequence).